This T cell receptor (beta chain) is drawn from a study of blood T cell repertoires in COVID-19. Using immunoSEQ multiplex PCR, the repertoire was profiled, and TCRdb retains in-frame clones only, with some absent. In the table there are some 150,000 clones, 85% to 90% of which are singletons. Germline V gives CDR1 SGHNT, CDR2 YENEEA. The CDR3 runs to 17 residues. V lost 5 bases and J 9 bases, leaving 27 bases between the germline ends. This TCR was sampled from a woman aged 40 to 50 with acute or convalescent COVID-19. Specimen: peripheral blood. This chain connects TRBV11-3 to TRBJ2-3; D possibly corresponds to TRBD2 (5 bases). The CDR3 DNA follows: TGTGCCAGCAGCCCCTTAGATATTATTGGGCCTCCGGGGACGCAGTATTTT. Translating it yields CASSPLDIIGPPGTQYF.